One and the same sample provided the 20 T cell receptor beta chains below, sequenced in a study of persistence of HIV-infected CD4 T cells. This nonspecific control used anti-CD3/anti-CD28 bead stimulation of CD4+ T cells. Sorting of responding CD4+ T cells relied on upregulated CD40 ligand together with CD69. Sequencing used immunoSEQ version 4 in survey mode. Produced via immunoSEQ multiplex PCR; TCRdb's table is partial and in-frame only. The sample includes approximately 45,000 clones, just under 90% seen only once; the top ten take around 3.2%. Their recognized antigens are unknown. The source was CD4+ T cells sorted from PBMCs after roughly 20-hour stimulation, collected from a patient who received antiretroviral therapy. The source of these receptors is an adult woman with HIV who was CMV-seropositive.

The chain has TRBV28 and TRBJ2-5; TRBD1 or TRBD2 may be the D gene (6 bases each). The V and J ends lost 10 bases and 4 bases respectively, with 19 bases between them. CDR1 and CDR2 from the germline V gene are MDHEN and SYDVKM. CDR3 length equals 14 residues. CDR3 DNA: TGTGCCACAAAGCAAGGAGGGGGGCCAGAGACCCAGTACTTC. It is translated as CATKQGGGPETQYF. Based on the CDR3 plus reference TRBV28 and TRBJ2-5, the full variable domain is DVKVTQSSRYLVKRTGEKVFLECVQDMDHENMFWYRQDPGLGLRLIYFSYDVKMKEKGDIPEGYSVSREKKERFSLILESASTNQTSMYLCATKQGGGPETQYFGPGTRLLVL.

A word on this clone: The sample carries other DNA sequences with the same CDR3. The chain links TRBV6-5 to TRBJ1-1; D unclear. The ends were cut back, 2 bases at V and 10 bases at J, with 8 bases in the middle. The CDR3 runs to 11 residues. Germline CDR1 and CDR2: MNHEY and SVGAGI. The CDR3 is CASSYRERAFF. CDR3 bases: TGTGCCAGCAGTTACAGGGAACGAGCTTTCTTT.

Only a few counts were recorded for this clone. For the CDR3, the DNA is TGTGCCTGGAGTGTACGGGGGCTCGGACGGAGTGAAAAACTGTTTTTT. It encodes CAWSVRGLGRSEKLFF. This rearrangement joins TRBV30 to TRBJ1-4; the D gene is possibly TRBD1 (6 bases). Trimming took 0 bases from V and 7 from J, leaving 18 bases between them. The V gene's germline CDR1 is GTSNPN and CDR2 SVGIG (reference sequence). The CDR3 has 16 residues.

This CDR3 reads CASSQEHRAGSPLHF. CDR3 bases: TGTGCCAGCAGCCAAGAACACAGGGCTGGGTCACCCCTCCACTTT. The chain has TRBV3-1 (or the pseudogene TRBV3-2) and TRBJ1-6, with a possible D match to TRBD1 (6 bases). Germline assignment: CDR1 LGHDT and CDR2 YNNKEL (reference sequence). V lost 0 bases to trimming and J lost 10 bases, with 13 bases between them. This CDR3 has 15 residues.

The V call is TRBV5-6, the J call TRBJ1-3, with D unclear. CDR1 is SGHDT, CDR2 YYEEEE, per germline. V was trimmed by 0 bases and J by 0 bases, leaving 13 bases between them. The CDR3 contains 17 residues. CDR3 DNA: TGTGCCAGCAGCTTGGACGGACTCCTTTACTCTGGAAACACCATATATTTT. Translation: CASSLDGLLYSGNTIYF.

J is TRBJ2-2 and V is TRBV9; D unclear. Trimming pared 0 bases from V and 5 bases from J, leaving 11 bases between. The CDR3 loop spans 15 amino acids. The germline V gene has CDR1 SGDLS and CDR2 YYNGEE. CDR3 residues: CASSVGSPFTGELFF. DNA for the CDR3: TGTGCCAGCAGCGTAGGATCTCCCTTTACCGGGGAGCTGTTTTTT.

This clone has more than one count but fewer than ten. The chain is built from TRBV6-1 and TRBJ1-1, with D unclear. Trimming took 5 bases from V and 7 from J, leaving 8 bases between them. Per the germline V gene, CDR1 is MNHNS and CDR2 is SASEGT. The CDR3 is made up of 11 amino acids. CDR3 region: CASSWAGEAFF. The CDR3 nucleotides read TGTGCCAGCAGTTGGGCGGGTGAAGCTTTCTTT.

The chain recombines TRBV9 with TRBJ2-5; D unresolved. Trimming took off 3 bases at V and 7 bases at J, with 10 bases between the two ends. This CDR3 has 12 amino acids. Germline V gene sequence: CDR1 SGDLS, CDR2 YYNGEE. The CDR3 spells CASSGTPGTQYF. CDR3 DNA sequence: TGTGCCAGCAGCGGGACGCCGGGGACCCAGTACTTC.

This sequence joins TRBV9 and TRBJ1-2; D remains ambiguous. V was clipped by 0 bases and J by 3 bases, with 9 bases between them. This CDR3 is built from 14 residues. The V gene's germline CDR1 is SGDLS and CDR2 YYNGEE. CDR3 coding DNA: TGTGCCAGCAGCGTAGGGCAGCTTTACTATGGCTACACCTTC. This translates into CASSVGQLYYGYTF.

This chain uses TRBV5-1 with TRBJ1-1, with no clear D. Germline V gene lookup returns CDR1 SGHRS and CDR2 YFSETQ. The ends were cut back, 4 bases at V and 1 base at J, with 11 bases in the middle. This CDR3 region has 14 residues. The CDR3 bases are TGCGCCAGCAGCCTGACACAATCGAACACTGAAGCTTTCTTT. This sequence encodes CASSLTQSNTEAFF.

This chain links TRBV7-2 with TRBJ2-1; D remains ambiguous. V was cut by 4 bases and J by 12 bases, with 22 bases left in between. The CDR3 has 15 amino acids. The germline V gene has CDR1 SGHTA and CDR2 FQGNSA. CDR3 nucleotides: TGTGCCAGCAGCTCTCCCAGCCAGGTACCATTGAGGCAGTTCTTC. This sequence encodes CASSSPSQVPLRQFF.

CDR3 region: CASSLGGTGVYEQYF. Here the CDR3 DNA reads TGCGCCAGCAGCTTGGGCGGGACAGGGGTGTACGAGCAGTACTTC. The chain couples TRBV5-1 to TRBJ2-7; TRBD1 matches at 10 bases. J was trimmed by 4 bases and V by 0 bases; bases with no gene match: 4. CDR1 SGHRS and CDR2 YFSETQ come from the germline V gene. The CDR3 extends over 15 amino acids. Based on the CDR3 plus reference TRBV5-1 and TRBJ2-7, the full variable domain is KAGVTQTPRYLIKTRGQQVTLSCSPISGHRSVSWYQQTPGQGLQFLFEYFSETQRNKGNFPGRFSGRQFSNSRSEMNVSTLELGDSALYLCASSLGGTGVYEQYFGPGTRLTVT.

CDR3: CASSGGASGGEDTQYF. Here the CDR3 DNA reads TGTGCCAGCAGTGGAGGGGCTAGCGGGGGGGAAGATACGCAGTATTTT. This chain uses TRBV2 with TRBJ2-3; TRBD2 aligns across 12 bases. Germline assignment: CDR1 SNHLY and CDR2 FYNNEI. V lost 4 bases and J lost 5; bases outside the gene matches: 7. This CDR3 contains 16 residues.

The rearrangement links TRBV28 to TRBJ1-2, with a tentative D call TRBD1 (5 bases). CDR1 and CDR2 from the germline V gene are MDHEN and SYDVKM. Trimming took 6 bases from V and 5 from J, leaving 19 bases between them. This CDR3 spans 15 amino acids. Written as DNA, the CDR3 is TGTGCCAGCAGACCCTCAGGGAACGGATGGTATGGCTACACCTTC. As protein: CASRPSGNGWYGYTF.

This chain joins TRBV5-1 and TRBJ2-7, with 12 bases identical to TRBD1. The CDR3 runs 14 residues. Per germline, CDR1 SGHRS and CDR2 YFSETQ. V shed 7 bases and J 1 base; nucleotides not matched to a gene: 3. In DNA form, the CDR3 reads TGCGCCAGCGGGACAGGGGGCTCTTCCTACGAGCAGTACTTC. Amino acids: CASGTGGSSYEQYF.

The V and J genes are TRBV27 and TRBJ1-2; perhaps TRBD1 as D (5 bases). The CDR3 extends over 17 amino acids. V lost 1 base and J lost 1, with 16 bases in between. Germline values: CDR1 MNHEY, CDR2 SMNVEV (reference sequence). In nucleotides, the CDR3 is TGTGCCAGCAGTTTATTCGCCCCTACAGGTTTTAACTATGGCTACACCTTC. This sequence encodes CASSLFAPTGFNYGYTF.

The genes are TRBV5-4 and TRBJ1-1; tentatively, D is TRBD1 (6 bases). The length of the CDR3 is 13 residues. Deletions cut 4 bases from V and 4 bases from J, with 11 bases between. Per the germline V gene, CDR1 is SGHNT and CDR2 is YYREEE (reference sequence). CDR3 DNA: TGTGCCAGCAGCGCCGACAGGCTCACTGAAGCTTTCTTT. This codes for CASSADRLTEAFF.

The CDR3 DNA sequence: TGTGCCACTCAAGAGGACGCCTATAATTCACCCCTCCACTTT. This gives the protein CATQEDAYNSPLHF. This chain joins TRBV10-3 and TRBJ1-6; D gene unclear. Deletions cut 10 bases from V and 2 bases from J, with 12 bases between. The CDR3 has 14 amino acids. Germline V gene lookup returns CDR1 ENHRY and CDR2 SYGVKD.

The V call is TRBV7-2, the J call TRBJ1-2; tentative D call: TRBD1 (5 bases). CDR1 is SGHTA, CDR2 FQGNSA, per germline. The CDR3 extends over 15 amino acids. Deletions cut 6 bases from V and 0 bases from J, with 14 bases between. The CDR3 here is CASSSPQDSNYGYTF. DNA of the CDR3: TGTGCCAGCAGTTCGCCACAGGATTCTAACTATGGCTACACCTTC.

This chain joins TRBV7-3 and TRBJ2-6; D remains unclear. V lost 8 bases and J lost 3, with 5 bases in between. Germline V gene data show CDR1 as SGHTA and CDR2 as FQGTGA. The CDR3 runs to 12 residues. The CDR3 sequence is CASRSGANVLTF. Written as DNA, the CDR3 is TGTGCCAGCCGAAGTGGGGCCAACGTCCTGACTTTC.